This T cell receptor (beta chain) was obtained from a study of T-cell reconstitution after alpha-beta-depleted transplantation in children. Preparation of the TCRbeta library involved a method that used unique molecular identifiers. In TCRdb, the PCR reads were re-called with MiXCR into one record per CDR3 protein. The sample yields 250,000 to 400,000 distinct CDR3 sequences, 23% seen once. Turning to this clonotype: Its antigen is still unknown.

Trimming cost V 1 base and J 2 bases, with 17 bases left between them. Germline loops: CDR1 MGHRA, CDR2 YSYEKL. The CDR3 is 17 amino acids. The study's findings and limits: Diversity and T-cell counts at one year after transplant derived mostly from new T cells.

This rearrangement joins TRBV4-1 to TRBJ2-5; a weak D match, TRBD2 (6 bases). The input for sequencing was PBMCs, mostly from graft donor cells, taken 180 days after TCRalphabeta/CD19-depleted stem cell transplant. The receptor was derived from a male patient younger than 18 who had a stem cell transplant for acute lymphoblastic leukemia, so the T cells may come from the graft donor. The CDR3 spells CASSQAWGGAPQETQYF. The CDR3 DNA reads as TGCGCCAGCAGCCAAGCGTGGGGCGGGGCCCCTCAAGAGACCCAGTACTTC.